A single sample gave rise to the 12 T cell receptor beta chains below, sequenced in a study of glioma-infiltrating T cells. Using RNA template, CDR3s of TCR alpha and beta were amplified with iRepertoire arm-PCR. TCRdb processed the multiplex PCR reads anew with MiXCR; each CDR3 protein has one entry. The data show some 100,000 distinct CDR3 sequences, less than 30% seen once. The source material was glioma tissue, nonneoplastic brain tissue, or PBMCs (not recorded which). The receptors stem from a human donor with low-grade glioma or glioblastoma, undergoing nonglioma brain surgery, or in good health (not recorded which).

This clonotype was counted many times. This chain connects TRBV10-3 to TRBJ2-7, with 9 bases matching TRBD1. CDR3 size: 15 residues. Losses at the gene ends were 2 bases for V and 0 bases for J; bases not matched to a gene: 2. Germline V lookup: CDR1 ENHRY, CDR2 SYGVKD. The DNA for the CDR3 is TGTGCCATCAGTGAGAGACAGGGGGGCTCCTACGAGCAGTACTTC. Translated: CAISERQGGSYEQYF.

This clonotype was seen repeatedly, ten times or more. The CDR3, as DNA: TGTGCCAGCAGCTTGACAGGGACCGGGGAGCTGTTTTTT. Translating it yields CASSLTGTGELFF. This chain links TRBV7-9 with TRBJ2-2; 7 bases agree with TRBD1. V lost 3 bases, J lost 5 bases, and 0 bases stayed unmatched. Germline CDR1 and CDR2: SEHNR and FQNEAQ (reference sequence). The CDR3 length is 13 residues.

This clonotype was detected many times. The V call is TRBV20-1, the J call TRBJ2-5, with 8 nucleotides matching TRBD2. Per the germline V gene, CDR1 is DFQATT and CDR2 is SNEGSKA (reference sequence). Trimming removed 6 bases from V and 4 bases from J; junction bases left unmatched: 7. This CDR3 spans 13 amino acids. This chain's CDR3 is CSAAGLEGETQYF. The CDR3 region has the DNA TGCAGTGCCGCGGGACTAGAAGGAGAGACCCAGTACTTC.

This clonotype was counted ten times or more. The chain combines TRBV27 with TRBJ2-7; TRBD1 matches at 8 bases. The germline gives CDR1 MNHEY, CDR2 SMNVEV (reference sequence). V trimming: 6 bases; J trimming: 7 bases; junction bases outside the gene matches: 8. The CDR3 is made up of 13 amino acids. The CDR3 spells CASRTQGAAEQYF. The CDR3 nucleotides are TGTGCCAGCAGAACCCAGGGGGCAGCTGAGCAGTACTTC.

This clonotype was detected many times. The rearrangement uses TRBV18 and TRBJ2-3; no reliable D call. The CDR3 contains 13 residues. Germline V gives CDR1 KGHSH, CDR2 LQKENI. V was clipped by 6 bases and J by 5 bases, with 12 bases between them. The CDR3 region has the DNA TGTGCCAGCTCTCCCAACTGGAAAGATACGCAGTATTTT. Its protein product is CASSPNWKDTQYF.

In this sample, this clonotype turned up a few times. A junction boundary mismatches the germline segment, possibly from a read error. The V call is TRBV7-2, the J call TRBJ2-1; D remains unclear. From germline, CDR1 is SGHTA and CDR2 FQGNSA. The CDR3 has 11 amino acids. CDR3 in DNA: TGTGCCAGCAGCCCGTACAATGAGAAGTTCTTC. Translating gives CASSPYNEKFF.

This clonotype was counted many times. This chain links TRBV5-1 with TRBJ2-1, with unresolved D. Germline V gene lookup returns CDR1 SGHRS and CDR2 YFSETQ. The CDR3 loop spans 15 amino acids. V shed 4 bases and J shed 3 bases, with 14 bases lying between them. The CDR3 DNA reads TGCGCCAGCAGCCTCGGATGGAGCAGCTACAATGAGCAGTTCTTC. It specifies CASSLGWSSYNEQFF.

CDR3 nucleotide sequence: TGCAGCGTTGAAGATAGTCCCACAGATACGCAGTATTTT. As protein: CSVEDSPTDTQYF. The chain joins TRBV29-1 to TRBJ2-3; D uncertain. In germline, CDR1 is SQVTM, CDR2 ANQGSEA. V was cut by 0 bases and J by 2 bases, with 6 bases left in between. There are 13 residues in the CDR3.

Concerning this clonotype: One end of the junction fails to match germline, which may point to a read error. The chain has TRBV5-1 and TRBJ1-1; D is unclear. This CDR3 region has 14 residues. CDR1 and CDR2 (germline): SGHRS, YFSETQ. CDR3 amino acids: CASSPESSNTKAFF. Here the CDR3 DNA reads TGCGCCAGCAGCCCGGAGAGCTCGAACACTAAAGCTTTCTTT.

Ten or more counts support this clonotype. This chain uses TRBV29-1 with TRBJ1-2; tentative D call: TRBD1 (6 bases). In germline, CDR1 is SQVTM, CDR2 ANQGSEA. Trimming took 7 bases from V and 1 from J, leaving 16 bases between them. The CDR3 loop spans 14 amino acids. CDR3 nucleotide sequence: TGCAGCGCCGATAGGACAGCTAATAACTATGGCTACACCTTC. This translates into CSADRTANNYGYTF.

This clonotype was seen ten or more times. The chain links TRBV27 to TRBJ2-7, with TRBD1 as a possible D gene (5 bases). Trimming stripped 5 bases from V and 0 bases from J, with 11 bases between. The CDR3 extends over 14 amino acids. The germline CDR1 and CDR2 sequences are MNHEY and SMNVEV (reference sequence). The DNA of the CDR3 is TGTGCCAGCAGTGGACAACCCCTCTCCTACGAGCAGTACTTC. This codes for CASSGQPLSYEQYF.

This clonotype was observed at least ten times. CDR3 DNA sequence: TGTGCCAGCAGCTTGGATTGGGAGGCTAACTATGGCTACACCTTC. The encoded protein is CASSLDWEANYGYTF. The rearrangement joins TRBV5-4 to TRBJ1-2; no firm D call. V lost 0 bases, J lost 0 bases, and 9 bases lay in between. The germline V gene encodes CDR1 SGHNT and CDR2 YYREEE (reference sequence). The CDR3 runs 15 residues.